Reported below is one T cell receptor beta chain. Sequencing used immunoSEQ multiplex PCR; TCRdb keeps in-frame clones, though not all of them. Among about 44,000 clones, roughly 92% were seen once, and the ten largest hold approximately 0.62%. This record comes from a study of T cell changes during pregnancy in multiple sclerosis. V was shortened by 2 bases and J by 2 bases, with 22 bases between the two germline ends. The CDR3 extends over 19 amino acids. Germline V lookup: CDR1 KGHSH, CDR2 LQKENI. The sequence was obtained from a female donor with multiple sclerosis, enrolled in a pregnancy study. The material was CD4+ T cells from peripheral blood mononuclear cells, obtained in the first trimester of pregnancy. The chain links TRBV18 to TRBJ2-1; D may be TRBD1 (5 bases). CDR3 residues: CASSPYPASFAGTYNEQFF. The CDR3 DNA reads as TGTGCCAGCTCACCATACCCCGCTAGTTTTGCAGGGACCTACAATGAGCAGTTCTTC. Full variable domain (outside the CDR3, taken from reference TRBV18 and TRBJ2-1): NAGVMQNPRHLVRRRGQEARLRCSPMKGHSHVYWYRQLPEEGLKFMVYLQKENIIDESGMPKERFSAEFPKEGPSILRIQQVVRGDSAAYFCASSPYPASFAGTYNEQFFGPGTRLTVL.